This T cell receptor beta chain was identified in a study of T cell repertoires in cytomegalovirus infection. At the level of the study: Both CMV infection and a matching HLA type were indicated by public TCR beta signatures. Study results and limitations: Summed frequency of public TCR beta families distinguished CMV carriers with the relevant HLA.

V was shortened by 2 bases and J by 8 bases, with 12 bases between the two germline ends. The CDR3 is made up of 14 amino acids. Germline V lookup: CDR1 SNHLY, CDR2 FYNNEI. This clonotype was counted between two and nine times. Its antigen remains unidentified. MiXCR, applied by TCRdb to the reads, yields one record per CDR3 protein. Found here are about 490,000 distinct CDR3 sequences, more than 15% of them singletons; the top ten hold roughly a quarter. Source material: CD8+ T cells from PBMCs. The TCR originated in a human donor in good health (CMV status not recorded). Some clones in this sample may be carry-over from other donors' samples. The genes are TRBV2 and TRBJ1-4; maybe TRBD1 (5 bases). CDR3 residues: CASSEFREDEKLFF. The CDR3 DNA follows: TGTGCCAGCAGTGAATTCAGGGAGGACGAAAAACTGTTTTTT.